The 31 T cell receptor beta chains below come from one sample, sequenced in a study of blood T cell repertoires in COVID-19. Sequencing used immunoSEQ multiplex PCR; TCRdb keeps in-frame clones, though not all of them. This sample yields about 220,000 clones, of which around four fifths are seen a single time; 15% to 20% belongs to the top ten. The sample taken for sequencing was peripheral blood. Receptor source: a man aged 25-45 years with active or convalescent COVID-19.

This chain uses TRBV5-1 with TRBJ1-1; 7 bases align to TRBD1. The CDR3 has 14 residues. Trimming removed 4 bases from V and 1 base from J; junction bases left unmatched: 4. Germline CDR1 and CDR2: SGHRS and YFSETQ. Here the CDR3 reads CASSLGTANTEAFF. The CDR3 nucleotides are TGCGCCAGCAGCCTCGGGACAGCGAACACTGAAGCTTTCTTT.

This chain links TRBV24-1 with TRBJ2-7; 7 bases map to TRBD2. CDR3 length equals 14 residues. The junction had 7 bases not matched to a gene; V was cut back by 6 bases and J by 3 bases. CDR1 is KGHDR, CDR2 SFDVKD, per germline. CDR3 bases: TGTGCCACCAGTAGGGGCGGGAGTTTCTACGAGCAGTACTTC. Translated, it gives CATSRGGSFYEQYF.

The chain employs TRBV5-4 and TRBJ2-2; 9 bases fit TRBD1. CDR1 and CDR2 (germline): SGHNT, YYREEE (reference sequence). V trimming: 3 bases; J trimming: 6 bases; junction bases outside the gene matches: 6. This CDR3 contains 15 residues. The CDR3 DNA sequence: TGTGCCAGCAGCTGGGACAGGGTGGTGGCCGGGGAGCTGTTTTTT. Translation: CASSWDRVVAGELFF.

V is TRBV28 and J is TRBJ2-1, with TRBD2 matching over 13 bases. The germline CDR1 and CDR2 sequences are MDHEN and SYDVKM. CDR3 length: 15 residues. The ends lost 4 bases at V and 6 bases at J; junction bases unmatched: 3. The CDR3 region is CASSWTSGSGNEQFF. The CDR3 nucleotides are TGTGCCAGCAGTTGGACTAGCGGGAGTGGCAATGAGCAGTTCTTC.

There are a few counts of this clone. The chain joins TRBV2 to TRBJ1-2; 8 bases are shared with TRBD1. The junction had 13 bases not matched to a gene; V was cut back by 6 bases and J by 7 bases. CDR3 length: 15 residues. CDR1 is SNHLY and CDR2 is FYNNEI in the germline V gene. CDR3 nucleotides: TGTGCCAGCAGAAAGGCCCCACAGGGGGTTAGTGGCTACACCTTC. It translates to CASRKAPQGVSGYTF.

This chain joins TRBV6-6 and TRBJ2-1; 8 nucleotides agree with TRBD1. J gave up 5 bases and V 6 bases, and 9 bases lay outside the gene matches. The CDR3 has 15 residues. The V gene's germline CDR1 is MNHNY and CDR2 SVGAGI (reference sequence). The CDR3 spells CASRTSGTGDNEQFF. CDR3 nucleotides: TGTGCCAGCAGAACTTCTGGGACAGGAGACAATGAGCAGTTCTTC.

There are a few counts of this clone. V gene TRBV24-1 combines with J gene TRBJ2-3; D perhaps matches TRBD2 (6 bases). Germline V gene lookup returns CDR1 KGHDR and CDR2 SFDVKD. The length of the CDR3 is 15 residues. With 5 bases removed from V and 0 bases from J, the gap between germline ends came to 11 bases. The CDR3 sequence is CATSVRGISTDTQYF. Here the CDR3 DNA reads TGTGCCACCAGTGTTCGGGGGATAAGCACAGATACGCAGTATTTT.

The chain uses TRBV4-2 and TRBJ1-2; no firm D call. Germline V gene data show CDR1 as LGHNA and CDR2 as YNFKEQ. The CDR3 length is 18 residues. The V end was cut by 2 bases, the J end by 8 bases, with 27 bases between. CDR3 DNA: TGTGCCAGCAGCCAAAATCCGACCCTCCCCGTAAGAACGGGGGGCTACACCTTC. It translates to CASSQNPTLPVRTGGYTF.

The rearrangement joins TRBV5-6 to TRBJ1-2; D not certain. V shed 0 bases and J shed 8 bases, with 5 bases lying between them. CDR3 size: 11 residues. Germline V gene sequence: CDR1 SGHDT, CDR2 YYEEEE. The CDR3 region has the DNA TGTGCCAGCAGCTTGGCGGGAGGCTACACCTTC. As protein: CASSLAGGYTF.

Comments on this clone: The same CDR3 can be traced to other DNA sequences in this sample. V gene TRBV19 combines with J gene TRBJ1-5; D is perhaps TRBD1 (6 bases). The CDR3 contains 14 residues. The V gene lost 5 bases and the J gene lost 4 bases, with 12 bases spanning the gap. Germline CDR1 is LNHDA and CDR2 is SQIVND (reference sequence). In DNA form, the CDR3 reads TGTGCCAGTAGTTTGAGGGACACGAATCAGCCCCAGCATTTT. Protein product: CASSLRDTNQPQHF.

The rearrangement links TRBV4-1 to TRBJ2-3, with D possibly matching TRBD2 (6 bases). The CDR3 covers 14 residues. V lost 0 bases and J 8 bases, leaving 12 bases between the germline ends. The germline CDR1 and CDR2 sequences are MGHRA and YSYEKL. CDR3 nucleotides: TGCGCCAGCAGCCAAGAGGGGCCGCGGGGTACGCAGTATTTT. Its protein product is CASSQEGPRGTQYF.

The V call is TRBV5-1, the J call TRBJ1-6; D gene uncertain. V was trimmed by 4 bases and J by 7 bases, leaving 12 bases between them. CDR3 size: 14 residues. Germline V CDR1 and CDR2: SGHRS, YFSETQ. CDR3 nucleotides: TGCGCCAGCAGCCCCGGGGTTTCAAATTCACCCCTCCACTTT. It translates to CASSPGVSNSPLHF.

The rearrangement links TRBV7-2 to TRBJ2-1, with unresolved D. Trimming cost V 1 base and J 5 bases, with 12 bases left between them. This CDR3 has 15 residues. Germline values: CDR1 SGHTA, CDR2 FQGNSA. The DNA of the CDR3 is TGTGCCAGCAGCTTAGACCGTGGGCCCCACAATGAGCAGTTCTTC. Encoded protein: CASSLDRGPHNEQFF.

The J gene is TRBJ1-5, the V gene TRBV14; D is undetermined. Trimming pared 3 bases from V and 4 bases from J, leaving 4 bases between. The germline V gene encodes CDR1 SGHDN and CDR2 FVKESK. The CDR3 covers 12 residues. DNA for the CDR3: TGTGCCAGCAGCCACTCTAATCAGCCCCAGCATTTT. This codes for CASSHSNQPQHF.

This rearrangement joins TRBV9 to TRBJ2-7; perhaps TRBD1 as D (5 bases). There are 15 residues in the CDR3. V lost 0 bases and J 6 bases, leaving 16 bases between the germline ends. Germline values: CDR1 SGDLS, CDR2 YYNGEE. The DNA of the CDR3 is TGTGCCAGCAGCGTAGGGGGCGAATACACTGGCGAGCAGTACTTC. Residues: CASSVGGEYTGEQYF.

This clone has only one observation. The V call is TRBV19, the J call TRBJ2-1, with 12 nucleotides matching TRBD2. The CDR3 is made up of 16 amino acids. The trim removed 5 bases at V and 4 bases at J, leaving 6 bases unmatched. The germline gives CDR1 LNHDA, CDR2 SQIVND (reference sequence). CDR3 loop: CASSPRTSGKYNEQFF. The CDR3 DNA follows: TGTGCCAGTAGTCCCCGGACTAGCGGGAAGTACAATGAGCAGTTCTTC.

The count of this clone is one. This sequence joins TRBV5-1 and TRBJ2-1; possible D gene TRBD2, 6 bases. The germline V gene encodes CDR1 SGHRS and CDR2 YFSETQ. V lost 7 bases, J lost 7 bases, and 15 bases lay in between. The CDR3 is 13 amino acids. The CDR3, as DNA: TGCGCCAGCCGGTACGGGGGAGCTAATGAGCAGTTCTTC. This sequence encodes CASRYGGANEQFF.

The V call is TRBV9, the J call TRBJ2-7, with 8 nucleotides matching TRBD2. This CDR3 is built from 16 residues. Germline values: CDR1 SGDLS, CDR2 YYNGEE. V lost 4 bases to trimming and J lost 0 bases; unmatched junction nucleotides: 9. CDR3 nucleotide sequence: TGTGCCAGCAGCCCCCACCAGGGACTAGTCTCCTACGAGCAGTACTTC. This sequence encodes CASSPHQGLVSYEQYF. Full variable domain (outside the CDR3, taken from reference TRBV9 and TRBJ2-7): DSGVTQTPKHLITATGQRVTLRCSPRSGDLSVYWYQQSLDQGLQFLIQYYNGEERAKGNILERFSAQQFPDLHSELNLSSLELGDSALYFCASSPHQGLVSYEQYFGPGTRLTVT.

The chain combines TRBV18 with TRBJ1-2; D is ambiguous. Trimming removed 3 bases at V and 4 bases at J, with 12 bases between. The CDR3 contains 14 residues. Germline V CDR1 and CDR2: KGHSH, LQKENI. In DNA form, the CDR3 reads TGTGCCAGCTCACCCTTAGCGGCTGGCTATGGCTACACCTTC. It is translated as CASSPLAAGYGYTF.

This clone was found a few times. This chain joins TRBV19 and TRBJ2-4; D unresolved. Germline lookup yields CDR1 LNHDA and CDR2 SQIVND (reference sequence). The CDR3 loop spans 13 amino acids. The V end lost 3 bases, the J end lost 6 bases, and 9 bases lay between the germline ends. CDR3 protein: CASSMGSLNIQYF. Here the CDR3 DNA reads TGTGCCAGTAGTATGGGCTCCTTAAACATTCAGTACTTC.

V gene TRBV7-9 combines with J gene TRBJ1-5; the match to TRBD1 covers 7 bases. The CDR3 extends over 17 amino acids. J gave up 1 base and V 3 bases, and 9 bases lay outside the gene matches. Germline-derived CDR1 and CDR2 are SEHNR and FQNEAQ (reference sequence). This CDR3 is CASSFSGGRPSNQPQHF. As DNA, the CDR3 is TGTGCCAGCAGCTTCTCAGGGGGGCGACCGAGCAATCAGCCCCAGCATTTT.

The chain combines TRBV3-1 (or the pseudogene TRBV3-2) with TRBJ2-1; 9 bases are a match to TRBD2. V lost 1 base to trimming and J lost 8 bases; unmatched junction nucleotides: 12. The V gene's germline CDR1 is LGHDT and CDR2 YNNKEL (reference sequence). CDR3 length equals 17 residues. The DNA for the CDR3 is TGTGCCAGCAGCCAAGGATCTGTGCTAGCGGGGTTAGATGAGCAGTTCTTC. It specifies CASSQGSVLAGLDEQFF.

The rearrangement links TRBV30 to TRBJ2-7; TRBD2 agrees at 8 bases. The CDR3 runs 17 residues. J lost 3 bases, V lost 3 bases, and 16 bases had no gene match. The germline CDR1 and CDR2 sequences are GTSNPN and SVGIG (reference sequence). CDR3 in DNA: TGTGCCTGGAGACCCCCTTTATGGGGACTAGGGTTCTACGAGCAGTACTTC. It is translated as CAWRPPLWGLGFYEQYF. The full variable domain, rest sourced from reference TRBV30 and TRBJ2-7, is SQTIHQWPATLVQPVGSPLSLECTVEGTSNPNLYWYRQAAGRGLQLLFYSVGIGQISSEVPQNLSASRPQDRQFILSSKKLLLSDSGFYLCAWRPPLWGLGFYEQYFGPGTRLTVT.

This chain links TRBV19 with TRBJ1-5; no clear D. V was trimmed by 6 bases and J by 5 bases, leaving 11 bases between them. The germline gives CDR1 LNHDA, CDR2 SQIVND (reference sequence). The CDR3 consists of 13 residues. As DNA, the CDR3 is TGTGCCAGTAGCCGCGGAGGTGATCAGCCCCAGCATTTT. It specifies CASSRGGDQPQHF.

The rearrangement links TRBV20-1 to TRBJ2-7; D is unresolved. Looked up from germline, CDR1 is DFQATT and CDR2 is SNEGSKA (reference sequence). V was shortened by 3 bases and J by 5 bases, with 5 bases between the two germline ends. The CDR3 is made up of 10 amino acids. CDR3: CSARTNEQYF. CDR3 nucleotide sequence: TGCAGTGCTAGGACAAACGAGCAGTACTTC.

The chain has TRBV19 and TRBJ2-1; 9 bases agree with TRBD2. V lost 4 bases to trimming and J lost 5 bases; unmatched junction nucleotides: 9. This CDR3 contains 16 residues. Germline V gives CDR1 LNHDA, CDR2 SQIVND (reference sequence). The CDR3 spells CASSKTSGLAHNEQFF. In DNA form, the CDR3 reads TGTGCCAGTAGTAAAACTAGCGGGCTCGCCCACAATGAGCAGTTCTTC.

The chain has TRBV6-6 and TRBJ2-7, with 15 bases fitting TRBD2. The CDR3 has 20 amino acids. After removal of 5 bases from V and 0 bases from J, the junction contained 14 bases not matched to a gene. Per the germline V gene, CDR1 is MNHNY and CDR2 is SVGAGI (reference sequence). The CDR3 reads CASSPLYRGLAGGPSYEQYF. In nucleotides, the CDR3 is TGTGCCAGCAGTCCGTTATACCGCGGACTAGCGGGAGGGCCCTCCTACGAGCAGTACTTC.

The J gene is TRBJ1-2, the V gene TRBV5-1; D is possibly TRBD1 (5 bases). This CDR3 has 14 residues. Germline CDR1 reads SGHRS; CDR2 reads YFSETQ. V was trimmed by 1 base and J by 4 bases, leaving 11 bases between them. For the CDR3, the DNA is TGCGCCAGCAGCTTGTCACCGGGGGGCTATGGCTACACCTTC. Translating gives CASSLSPGGYGYTF.

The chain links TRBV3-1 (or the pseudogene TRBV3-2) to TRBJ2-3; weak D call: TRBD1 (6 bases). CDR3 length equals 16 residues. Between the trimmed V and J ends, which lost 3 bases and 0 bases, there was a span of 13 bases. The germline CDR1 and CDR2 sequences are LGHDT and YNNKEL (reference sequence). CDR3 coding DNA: TGTGCCAGCAGCCATGGGGGCCAGCTAAGCACAGATACGCAGTATTTT. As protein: CASSHGGQLSTDTQYF.

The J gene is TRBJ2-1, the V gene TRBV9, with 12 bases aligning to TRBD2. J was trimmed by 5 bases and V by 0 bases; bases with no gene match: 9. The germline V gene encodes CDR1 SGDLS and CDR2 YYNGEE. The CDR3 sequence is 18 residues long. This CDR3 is CASSVGASGGAKDNEQFF. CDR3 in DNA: TGTGCCAGCAGCGTAGGGGCTAGCGGGGGGGCGAAAGACAATGAGCAGTTCTTC.

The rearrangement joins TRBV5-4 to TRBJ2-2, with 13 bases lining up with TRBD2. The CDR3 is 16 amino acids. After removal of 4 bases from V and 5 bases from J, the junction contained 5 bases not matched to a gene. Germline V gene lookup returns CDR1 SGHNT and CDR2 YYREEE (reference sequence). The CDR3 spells CASSTGLAGVTGELFF. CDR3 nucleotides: TGTGCCAGCAGCACCGGACTAGCGGGAGTTACCGGGGAGCTGTTTTTT.